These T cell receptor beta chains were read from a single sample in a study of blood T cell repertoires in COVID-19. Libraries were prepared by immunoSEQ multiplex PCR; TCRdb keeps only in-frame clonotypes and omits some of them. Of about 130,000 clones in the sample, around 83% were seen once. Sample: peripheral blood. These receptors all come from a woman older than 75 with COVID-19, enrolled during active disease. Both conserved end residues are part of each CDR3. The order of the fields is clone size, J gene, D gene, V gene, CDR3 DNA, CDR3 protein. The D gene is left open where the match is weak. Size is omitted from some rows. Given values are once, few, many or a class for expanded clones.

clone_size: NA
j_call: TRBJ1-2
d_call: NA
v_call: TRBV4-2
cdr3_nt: TGTGCCAGCAGCCAAGGTGTACAGGCCTATGGCTACACCTTC
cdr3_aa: CASSQGVQAYGYTF

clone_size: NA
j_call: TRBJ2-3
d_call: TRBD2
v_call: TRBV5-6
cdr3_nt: TGTGCCAGCAGCTCCGGGACTAGCTACCTTGGGCAGTATTTT
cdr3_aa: CASSSGTSYLGQYF

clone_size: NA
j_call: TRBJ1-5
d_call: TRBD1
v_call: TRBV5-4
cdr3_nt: TGTGCCAGCAGCTTCAGGGGGCAAGAGCCCCAGCATTTT
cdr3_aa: CASSFRGQEPQHF

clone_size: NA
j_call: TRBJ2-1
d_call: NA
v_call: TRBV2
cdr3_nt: TGTGCCAGCAGTGAAGCGCCGAGCGTCCATGAGCAGTTCTTC
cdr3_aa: CASSEAPSVHEQFF

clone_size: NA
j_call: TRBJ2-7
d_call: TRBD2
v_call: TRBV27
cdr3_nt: TGTGCCAGCAAATCCCTGGGAGGGCCAAACTACGAGCAGTACTTC
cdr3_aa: CASKSLGGPNYEQYF

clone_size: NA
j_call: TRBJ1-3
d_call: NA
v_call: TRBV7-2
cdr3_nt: TGTGCCAGCAGCCCAGTGGGGGGATCCACTGGAAACACCATATATTTT
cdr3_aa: CASSPVGGSTGNTIYF

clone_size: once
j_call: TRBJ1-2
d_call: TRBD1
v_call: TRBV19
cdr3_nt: TGTGCCAGTAGTTCCACGACAGGGGCAAACTATGGCTACACCTTC
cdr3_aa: CASSSTTGANYGYTF

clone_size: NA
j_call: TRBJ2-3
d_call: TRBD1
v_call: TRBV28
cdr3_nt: TGTGCCAGCACCCCAAGAGGGACAGGGGGCTTCACAGATACGCAGTATTTT
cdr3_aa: CASTPRGTGGFTDTQYF

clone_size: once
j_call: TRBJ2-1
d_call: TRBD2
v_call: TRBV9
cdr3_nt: TGTGCCAGCAGCGTAGAGGTGACTAGCGGGAGCGAGCAGTTCTTC
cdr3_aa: CASSVEVTSGSEQFF

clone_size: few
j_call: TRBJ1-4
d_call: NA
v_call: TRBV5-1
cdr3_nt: TGCGCCAGCAGCCAATCACAGGGATACAAAGGTGAAAAACTGTTTTTT
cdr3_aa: CASSQSQGYKGEKLFF